These 28 T cell receptor beta chains came from one sample sequenced in a study of T cell responses to AZD1222 COVID-19 vaccine. Data came from immunoSEQ multiplex PCR; TCRdb stores just in-frame clones and leaves some out. The data show about 97,000 clones, 90% seen once. This sample comprised peripheral blood, obtained on day 0 of AZD1222 vaccination. These receptors were taken from an adult in good health.

This chain connects TRBV5-6 to TRBJ2-7; tentatively, D is TRBD1 (6 bases). V gave up 1 base and J gave up 4 bases, with 18 bases separating them. The CDR3 has 16 residues. Germline V gene sequence: CDR1 SGHDT, CDR2 YYEEEE. The DNA of the CDR3 is TGTGCCAGCAGCTTGTGGGGGTGGCAGGGGCAGTACGAGCAGTACTTC. Translation: CASSLWGWQGQYEQYF.

This chain's CDR3 is CATSRDRSGQKWETQYF. The DNA of the CDR3 is TGTGCCACCAGCAGAGATCGTTCGGGACAAAAGTGGGAGACCCAGTACTTC. The chain uses TRBV15 and TRBJ2-5; the D gene is possibly TRBD1 (6 bases). Germline V gene sequence: CDR1 LNHNV, CDR2 YYDKDF (reference sequence). Trimming shortened V by 0 bases and J by 5 bases, and 19 bases separated the two germline ends. CDR3 size: 17 residues.

The chain combines TRBV7-9 with TRBJ1-1; the D is unclear. The germline CDR1 and CDR2 sequences are SEHNR and FQNEAQ (reference sequence). Trimming took 7 bases from V and 4 from J, leaving 16 bases between them. The length of the CDR3 is 14 residues. The CDR3 region has the DNA TGTGCCAGCATTCGCTTACAAGGAGTCACTGAAGCTTTCTTT. Translation: CASIRLQGVTEAFF.

V gene TRBV6-5 combines with J gene TRBJ1-5; 7 bases are a match to TRBD1. V shed 5 bases and J 7 bases; nucleotides not matched to a gene: 11. Germline CDR1 MNHEY, CDR2 SVGAGI. This CDR3 has 15 residues. CDR3 sequence: CASSTPDRPFQPQHF. CDR3 sequence (DNA): TGTGCCAGCAGTACACCGGACAGGCCTTTCCAGCCCCAGCATTTT.

The rearrangement uses TRBV11-1 and TRBJ2-3; 8 nucleotides align to TRBD2. Per the germline V gene, CDR1 is SGHAT and CDR2 is FQDESV (reference sequence). This CDR3 is 15 amino acids long. The J segment lost 3 bases and the V segment lost 5 bases, leaving 7 bases of the junction unmatched. The CDR3: CASSAPGGVTDTQYF. In nucleotides, the CDR3 is TGTGCCAGCAGCGCCCCGGGGGGGGTAACAGATACGCAGTATTTT.

The genes are TRBV5-1 and TRBJ2-7; 10 nucleotides agree with TRBD1. The CDR3 contains 14 residues. V trimming: 4 bases; J trimming: 3 bases; junction bases outside the gene matches: 4. Germline CDR1 is SGHRS and CDR2 is YFSETQ. CDR3 nucleotide sequence: TGCGCCAGCAGCAGGGACAGGGGAGGCTACGAGCAGTACTTC. Translating it yields CASSRDRGGYEQYF.

The chain is built from TRBV2 and TRBJ2-7, with 7 nucleotides matching TRBD2. Germline CDR1 SNHLY, CDR2 FYNNEI. The CDR3 totals 16 residues. With V trimmed by 3 bases and J by 6 bases, 14 bases remained unmatched. The CDR3 bases are TGTGCCAGCAGTGACGGGTTGGGGAGCGGGGCCCTCGAGCAGTACTTC. Amino acid sequence: CASSDGLGSGALEQYF.

The chain has TRBV18 and TRBJ1-6; D not resolved. V lost 5 bases and J 7 bases, leaving 18 bases between the germline ends. Germline V CDR1 and CDR2: KGHSH, LQKENI. The CDR3 consists of 16 residues. As DNA, the CDR3 is TGTGCCAGCTCAACATCGAGGGCCCGAGGGAATTCACCCCTCCACTTT. This translates into CASSTSRARGNSPLHF.

This CDR3 is CSVSRQSEAFF. CDR3 sequence (DNA): TGCAGCGTTTCCCGACAGTCTGAAGCTTTCTTT. The rearrangement joins TRBV29-1 to TRBJ1-1; perhaps TRBD1 as D (5 bases). The CDR3 loop spans 11 amino acids. Germline-derived CDR1 and CDR2 are SQVTM and ANQGSEA. V was trimmed by 5 bases and J by 6 bases, leaving 10 bases between them.

The chain links TRBV5-1 to TRBJ2-1; 8 bases map to TRBD1. V shed 4 bases and J 0 bases; nucleotides not matched to a gene: 3. The CDR3 is 15 amino acids. The germline gives CDR1 SGHRS, CDR2 YFSETQ. CDR3 sequence: CASSRDRSSYNEQFF. The DNA for the CDR3 is TGCGCCAGCAGCCGGGACAGGAGCTCCTACAATGAGCAGTTCTTC.

This sequence joins TRBV3-1 (or the pseudogene TRBV3-2) and TRBJ1-1, with unresolved D. V lost 2 bases and J 3 bases, leaving 10 bases between the germline ends. Germline V gives CDR1 LGHDT, CDR2 YNNKEL (reference sequence). CDR3 length equals 14 residues. CDR3 sequence reads: CASSQTRFDTEAFF. In nucleotides, the CDR3 is TGTGCCAGCAGCCAAACCCGTTTTGACACTGAAGCTTTCTTT.

The chain couples TRBV28 to TRBJ1-2, with D hard to call. The germline V gene has CDR1 MDHEN and CDR2 SYDVKM. V was clipped by 3 bases and J by 5 bases, with 7 bases between them. The CDR3 totals 12 residues. This CDR3 is CASSFQGYGYTF. The CDR3 DNA follows: TGTGCCAGCAGTTTCCAAGGATATGGCTACACCTTC.

This chain uses TRBV7-9 with TRBJ2-2; the D is unclear. Germline V gene sequence: CDR1 SEHNR, CDR2 FQNEAQ (reference sequence). The V end was cut by 0 bases, the J end by 3 bases, with 2 bases between. This CDR3 comprises 13 residues. CDR3: CASSLADTGELFF. CDR3 nucleotides: TGTGCCAGCAGCTTAGCGGACACCGGGGAGCTGTTTTTT.

J is TRBJ2-4 and V is TRBV5-4; 7 bases map to TRBD1. The trim removed 4 bases at V and 1 base at J, leaving 5 bases unmatched. This CDR3 contains 15 residues. Germline V CDR1 and CDR2: SGHNT, YYREEE (reference sequence). CDR3 coding DNA: TGTGCCAGCAGCCGGAAGGGGGCGGCCAAAAACATTCAGTACTTC. Translation gives CASSRKGAAKNIQYF.

The chain has TRBV14 and TRBJ1-1; D is unclear. V lost 0 bases to trimming and J lost 7 bases, with 6 bases between them. CDR1 is SGHDN and CDR2 is FVKESK in the germline V gene. This CDR3 has 12 amino acids. CDR3 residues: CASSQEGSEAFF. In nucleotides, the CDR3 is TGTGCCAGCAGCCAAGAGGGCAGTGAAGCTTTCTTT.

This chain uses TRBV7-2 with TRBJ2-7; 12 bases are shared with TRBD1. The CDR3 sequence is 16 residues long. Germline V lookup: CDR1 SGHTA, CDR2 FQGNSA. The J segment lost 6 bases and the V segment lost 4 bases, leaving 10 bases of the junction unmatched. CDR3 in DNA: TGTGCCAGCAGCTCCCCCCGGGACAGGGGGCTCCTCGAGCAGTACTTC. As protein: CASSSPRDRGLLEQYF.

The chain joins TRBV12-3 or TRBV12-4 to TRBJ1-3; a possible D gene is TRBD1 (6 bases). CDR3 length equals 13 residues. Trimming cost V 8 bases and J 4 bases, with 12 bases left between them. The DNA for the CDR3 is TGTGCCAGCGGGGTAGGGGGAGGAAACACCATATATTTT. The encoded protein is CASGVGGGNTIYF.

The rearrangement links TRBV4-2 to TRBJ2-3; maybe TRBD1 (5 bases). V was clipped by 1 base and J by 5 bases, with 13 bases between them. Germline lookup yields CDR1 LGHNA and CDR2 YNFKEQ. There are 15 residues in the CDR3. CDR3 nucleotide sequence: TGTGCCAGCAGCCAAGTCTCCAGGGATGAAGATACGCAGTATTTT. Translation gives CASSQVSRDEDTQYF.

The genes are TRBV28 and TRBJ2-3; 8 bases match TRBD1. The CDR3 extends over 14 amino acids. Losses at the gene ends were 7 bases for V and 2 bases for J; bases not matched to a gene: 5. CDR1 and CDR2 from the germline V gene are MDHEN and SYDVKM. The CDR3: CASKGQENTDTQYF. The CDR3 DNA follows: TGTGCCAGCAAGGGACAGGAAAACACAGATACGCAGTATTTT.

CDR3 nucleotide sequence: TGTGCCAGCAGCGTAGCGTGGGGGGGGACTAGCGGGACTACGCAGTATTTT. Encoded protein: CASSVAWGGTSGTTQYF. The chain employs TRBV9 and TRBJ2-3; 13 nucleotides align to TRBD2. V trimming: 0 bases; J trimming: 8 bases; junction bases outside the gene matches: 9. The germline CDR1 and CDR2 sequences are SGDLS and YYNGEE. This CDR3 has 17 amino acids. The variable domain in full, with the rest retrieved from reference TRBV9 and TRBJ2-3, is DSGVTQTPKHLITATGQRVTLRCSPRSGDLSVYWYQQSLDQGLQFLIQYYNGEERAKGNILERFSAQQFPDLHSELNLSSLELGDSALYFCASSVAWGGTSGTTQYFGPGTRLTVL.

The chain links TRBV7-9 to TRBJ2-7, with D hard to call. Germline values: CDR1 SEHNR, CDR2 FQNEAQ (reference sequence). The V and J ends lost 5 bases and 4 bases respectively, with 6 bases between them. CDR3 size: 11 residues. In DNA, the CDR3 is TGTGCCAGCAGCGCTACTTACGAGCAGTACTTC. Protein sequence: CASSATYEQYF.

This clone was counted between two and nine times. This sequence joins TRBV11-3 and TRBJ2-1; D is uncertain. Germline CDR1 reads SGHNT; CDR2 reads YENEEA. The CDR3 is 12 residues long. V was clipped by 0 bases and J by 8 bases, with 5 bases between them. The chain's CDR3 is CASSLEGYEQFF. The CDR3 DNA is TGTGCCAGCAGCTTAGAGGGGTATGAGCAGTTCTTC.

The chain employs TRBV19 and TRBJ2-5; 10 bases line up with TRBD2. Unmatched junction bases numbered 7, after V lost 5 bases and J lost 10 bases. The CDR3 extends over 13 amino acids. Germline V gene sequence: CDR1 LNHDA, CDR2 SQIVND (reference sequence). The CDR3 DNA is TGTGCCAGTAGTCAGTCTAGCGGGGGAATCCAGTACTTC. Residues: CASSQSSGGIQYF. Filled out from reference TRBV19 and TRBJ2-5, the complete variable domain reads DGGITQSPKYLFRKEGQNVTLSCEQNLNHDAMYWYRQDPGQGLRLIYYSQIVNDFQKGDIAEGYSVSREKKESFPLTVTSAQKNPTAFYLCASSQSSGGIQYFGPGTRLLVL.

This sequence joins TRBV27 and TRBJ1-5; 7 bases map to TRBD1. The trim removed 6 bases at V and 6 bases at J, leaving 5 bases unmatched. CDR3 length: 13 amino acids. Germline CDR1 MNHEY, CDR2 SMNVEV (reference sequence). In DNA form, the CDR3 reads TGTGCCAGCAGCTTTCAGGGGGGTCAGCCCCAGCATTTT. Its translation: CASSFQGGQPQHF.

This chain uses TRBV27 with TRBJ1-1; D is perhaps TRBD1 (6 bases). This CDR3 is built from 13 residues. Trimming removed 4 bases at V and 6 bases at J, with 12 bases between. Germline CDR1 is MNHEY and CDR2 is SMNVEV (reference sequence). This chain's CDR3 is CASSSPTGSEAFF. The CDR3 DNA sequence: TGTGCCAGCAGTTCCCCTACAGGGTCTGAAGCTTTCTTT.

The gene calls are TRBV5-1 and TRBJ2-1; a possible D gene is TRBD1 (6 bases). Germline CDR1 and CDR2: SGHRS and YFSETQ. This CDR3 contains 11 residues. Trimming removed 4 bases from V and 16 bases from J, with 15 bases in between. DNA of the CDR3: TGCGCCAGCAGCGAAAACAGGGTTTCATTCTTC. Protein product: CASSENRVSFF.

The chain joins TRBV28 to TRBJ1-2, with D tentatively TRBD1 (5 bases). This CDR3 contains 14 residues. V was cut by 5 bases and J by 4 bases, with 14 bases left in between. Germline CDR1 and CDR2: MDHEN and SYDVKM. The CDR3 sequence is CASSTKLGLYGYTF. The CDR3 DNA reads as TGTGCCAGCAGTACCAAACTGGGGCTCTATGGCTACACCTTC.

The rearrangement links TRBV5-1 to TRBJ1-2; TRBD1 agrees at 8 bases. The germline V gene encodes CDR1 SGHRS and CDR2 YFSETQ. CDR3 size: 16 residues. V dropped 0 bases and J dropped 2; count of bases not matched to a gene: 6. DNA of the CDR3: TGCGCCAGCAGCTTGGGATCGGGACAGGCAAACTATGGCTACACCTTC. It translates to CASSLGSGQANYGYTF.